The source of this TCR beta chain is a study of T-cell memory formation after mild COVID-19. General observations from the study: Confirmation of SARS-CoV-2 specificity was lacking for second-wave clones peaking day 37. CD4+ contracting clones were found mainly in CM and EM, and CD8+ ones in EMRA.

V dropped 6 bases and J dropped 5 bases, with 23 bases sitting between them. In germline, CDR1 is MNHEY, CDR2 SVGAGI. This CDR3 spans 18 amino acids. With constant-segment primers, 5'RACE yielded cDNA libraries of TCR alpha and TCR beta that carried sample barcodes and UMIs. TCRdb analysed the 5' RACE reads with MiXCR anew, one entry per CDR3 protein. This sample has 450,000 to 650,000 distinct CDR3 sequences; about 20% occur once, and the top ten carry about 8.4%. In the case of this clonotype: Its antigen is unknown.

The sample comprised PBMCs or a T cell subset sorted from them (not recorded which). The V gene is TRBV6-5, the J gene TRBJ2-6; D might be TRBD2 (6 bases). The source of this sequence is an adult woman who had mild COVID-19 (a few samples of this study predate the infection). Cell type and time point are not known. Written as DNA, the CDR3 is TGTGCCAGCAGGTCTGCCCAGGGACTGGGTATCTGGGCCAACGTCCTGACTTTC. Amino acid sequence: CASRSAQGLGIWANVLTF.